The 28 T cell receptor beta chains reported below all come from one sample, sequenced in a study of blood T cells in healthy people across ages. A second PCR, run for roughly 7 to 12 cycles, used a sample-barcoded 5' primer plus a J-beta primer mix. TCRdb recomputed calls from the 5' RACE reads with MiXCR, one row per CDR3 protein. The table shows 500,000 to 600,000 distinct CDR3 sequences, with about 26% occurring only once. The sequenced material came from blood. These receptors came from a woman in her 70s in good health.

This clonotype was observed a few times. The chain has TRBV6-1 and TRBJ2-5; D unclear. The J call may be faulty, since TRBJ2-7 better matches the DNA end. Germline-derived CDR1 and CDR2 are MNHNS and SASEGT. CDR3 size: 15 residues. Here the CDR3 DNA reads TGTGCCAGCAGTGAAACCATGACTGAGGACTACGAGCAGTACTTC. Protein sequence: CASSETMTEDYEQYF.

This chain uses TRBV12-3 or TRBV12-4 with TRBJ1-2, with TRBD1 matching over 8 bases. V gave up 6 bases and J gave up 6 bases; unmatched junction bases: 15. The CDR3 has 16 amino acids. The CDR3 sequence: CASSTVPDRGSNGYTF. The CDR3 DNA follows: TGTGCCAGCAGCACGGTCCCCGACAGGGGCTCTAATGGCTACACCTTC.

The chain carries TRBV5-1 and TRBJ1-1, with 7 bases aligning to TRBD1. The CDR3 totals 15 residues. V shed 2 bases and J 4 bases; nucleotides not matched to a gene: 8. Per germline, CDR1 SGHRS and CDR2 YFSETQ. CDR3 protein: CASSFRQGRGTEAFF. The CDR3 nucleotides are TGCGCCAGCAGCTTCCGACAGGGCAGGGGCACTGAAGCTTTCTTT. Supplemented by reference TRBV5-1 and TRBJ1-1, the full variable domain reads KAGVTQTPRYLIKTRGQQVTLSCSPISGHRSVSWYQQTPGQGLQFLFEYFSETQRNKGNFPGRFSGRQFSNSRSEMNVSTLELGDSALYLCASSFRQGRGTEAFFGQGTRLTVV.

The J gene is TRBJ2-5, the V gene TRBV9; D is unclear. Germline assignment: CDR1 SGDLS and CDR2 YYNGEE. The CDR3 contains 13 residues. The V gene lost 5 bases and the J gene lost 5 bases, with 13 bases spanning the gap. CDR3 in DNA: TGTGCCAGCAGTAATGGGCGGTGGGAGACCCAGTACTTC. Amino acid sequence: CASSNGRWETQYF.

The chain uses TRBV7-2 and TRBJ2-1; 8 nucleotides align to TRBD2. V dropped 2 bases and J dropped 3; count of bases not matched to a gene: 6. The CDR3 length is 16 residues. Germline V gives CDR1 SGHTA, CDR2 FQGNSA. In DNA, the CDR3 is TGTGCCAGCAGCTTACAGTCGGGGGGGGTCTACAATGAGCAGTTCTTC. It yields the protein CASSLQSGGVYNEQFF.

This chain joins TRBV27 and TRBJ1-2, with D uncertain. Germline-derived CDR1 and CDR2 are MNHEY and SMNVEV (reference sequence). With 6 bases removed from V and 7 bases from J, the gap between germline ends came to 15 bases. The CDR3 is 13 residues long. CDR3 region: CASSLDVLAGYTF. The CDR3 bases are TGTGCCAGCAGCTTGGACGTTCTCGCTGGCTACACCTTC.

V is TRBV4-1 and J is TRBJ1-6; 7 nucleotides agree with TRBD1. Per the germline V gene, CDR1 is MGHRA and CDR2 is YSYEKL. The CDR3 contains 15 residues. V shed 0 bases, J shed 7 bases, and the junction held 3 bases outside the gene matches. For the CDR3, the DNA is TGCGCCAGCAGCCAAGAAGGGACAGTAAATTCACCCCTCCACTTT. It yields the protein CASSQEGTVNSPLHF.

V and J are TRBV11-2 and TRBJ1-1, with 7 positions matching TRBD1. After removal of 2 bases from V and 1 base from J, the junction contained 4 bases not matched to a gene. Germline V lookup: CDR1 SGHAT, CDR2 FQNNGV. CDR3 length: 15 residues. This chain's CDR3 is CASSLRPGGNTEAFF. DNA of the CDR3: TGTGCCAGCAGCTTAAGGCCAGGGGGGAACACTGAAGCTTTCTTT.

This clonotype was seen a few times. The chain uses TRBV7-2 and TRBJ1-1; 7 nucleotides agree with TRBD1. The CDR3 consists of 13 residues. Germline V gives CDR1 SGHTA, CDR2 FQGNSA. J lost 6 bases, V lost 5 bases, and 6 bases had no gene match. CDR3 DNA sequence: TGTGCCAGCAGCGCCCGTCAGGGGGCTGAAGCTTTCTTT. Translation gives CASSARQGAEAFF.

This clonotype was counted a few times. The chain is built from TRBV11-2 and TRBJ2-2; TRBD1 matches 7 bases. Germline-derived CDR1 and CDR2 are SGHAT and FQNNGV. V lost 7 bases, J lost 0 bases, and 5 bases stayed unmatched. The CDR3 spans 15 residues. This CDR3 is CASKTDRTNTGELFF. The CDR3 DNA sequence: TGTGCCAGCAAAACGGACAGGACGAACACCGGGGAGCTGTTTTTT.

The gene calls are TRBV18 and TRBJ1-2; no clear D. Per germline, CDR1 KGHSH and CDR2 LQKENI. Trimming stripped 4 bases from V and 4 bases from J, with 10 bases between. The CDR3 covers 13 residues. CDR3 bases: TGTGCCAGCTCACTGAACAGCTTCTATGGCTACACCTTC. This translates into CASSLNSFYGYTF.

The sample holds a few counts of this clonotype. The chain carries TRBV9 and TRBJ2-3; D unresolved. The CDR3 consists of 13 residues. CDR1 and CDR2 (germline): SGDLS, YYNGEE. V lost 1 base and J 2 bases, leaving 5 bases between the germline ends. The CDR3 spells CASSVQVTDTQYF. The CDR3 coding sequence is TGTGCCAGCAGCGTACAGGTCACAGATACGCAGTATTTT.

This clonotype was seen a single time. This chain links TRBV7-2 with TRBJ2-5, with TRBD1 matching 7 bases. Trimming took 5 bases from V and 11 from J; bases not matched to a gene: 20. CDR1 is SGHTA, CDR2 FQGNSA, per germline. This CDR3 has 16 amino acids. The CDR3 loop is CASSQSAGTAREEQYF. As DNA, the CDR3 is TGTGCCAGCAGCCAATCTGCCGGGACAGCCCGAGAGGAGCAGTACTTC.

This clonotype was counted between two and nine times. The rearrangement uses TRBV7-2 and TRBJ1-2; 7 bases match TRBD1. CDR1 and CDR2 (germline): SGHTA, FQGNSA. J gave up 8 bases and V 5 bases, and 8 bases lay outside the gene matches. The CDR3 contains 13 residues. The CDR3 nucleotides read TGTGCCAGCAGCCAAACAGGGGTCTACGGCTACACCTTC. It is translated as CASSQTGVYGYTF.

The chain is built from TRBV11-2 and TRBJ1-1; D ambiguous. The germline V and J ends were trimmed by 2 bases and 1 base, with 11 bases remaining between them. The CDR3 loop spans 15 amino acids. Germline CDR1 and CDR2: SGHAT and FQNNGV. CDR3 DNA: TGTGCCAGCAGCTTATTAACGGGATCGAACACTGAAGCTTTCTTT. Protein: CASSLLTGSNTEAFF. Looking up the rest from reference TRBV11-2 and TRBJ1-1 gives the full variable domain: EAGVAQSPRYKIIEKRQSVAFWCNPISGHATLYWYQQILGQGPKLLIQFQNNGVVDDSQLPKDRFSAERLKGVDSTLKIQPAKLEDSAVYLCASSLLTGSNTEAFFGQGTRLTVV.

This clonotype has just a few counts. The rearrangement links TRBV29-1 to TRBJ1-2; weak D call: TRBD1 (5 bases). The ends were cut back, 7 bases at V and 1 base at J, with 10 bases in the middle. The CDR3 totals 12 residues. Germline CDR1 reads SQVTM; CDR2 reads ANQGSEA. This CDR3 reads CSGQGDNYGYTF. For the CDR3, the DNA is TGCAGCGGCCAGGGTGATAACTATGGCTACACCTTC.

The V and J genes are TRBV4-3 and TRBJ1-2; D may be TRBD1 (6 bases). This CDR3 has 14 amino acids. V gave up 4 bases and J gave up 3 bases, with 12 bases separating them. The V gene's germline CDR1 is LGHNA and CDR2 YSLEER. The CDR3 region is CASSRRGLDYGYTF. CDR3 DNA sequence: TGCGCCAGCAGCCGCAGGGGTCTGGACTATGGCTACACCTTC.

This chain uses TRBV7-8 with TRBJ2-3, with D perhaps matching TRBD1 (6 bases). The CDR3 runs 16 residues. Germline V CDR1 and CDR2: SGHVS, FQNEAQ. V lost 0 bases to trimming and J lost 2 bases, with 12 bases between them. The CDR3 DNA reads TGTGCCAGCAGCTTAGCGCTCACAGGGACCACAGATACGCAGTATTTT. Amino acid sequence: CASSLALTGTTDTQYF.

The chain recombines TRBV5-6 with TRBJ1-4, with D possibly being TRBD1 (5 bases). This CDR3 has 13 amino acids. Germline values: CDR1 SGHDT, CDR2 YYEEEE. The ends were cut back, 3 bases at V and 8 bases at J, with 11 bases in the middle. The CDR3 DNA sequence: TGTGCCAGCAGCTCACGCTGGGGGGAAAAACTGTTTTTT. This translates into CASSSRWGEKLFF.

This clonotype was seen only a few times. The rearrangement uses TRBV6-2 or TRBV6-3 and TRBJ1-1; D possibly corresponds to TRBD1 (5 bases). CDR3 length: 14 amino acids. The V and J ends lost 3 bases and 4 bases respectively, with 12 bases between them. Germline assignment: CDR1 MNHEY and CDR2 SVGEGT. CDR3 nucleotides: TGTGCCAGCAGTTATGGGGGTCCCGGCACTGAAGCTTTCTTT. This translates into CASSYGGPGTEAFF.

This clonotype was detected only a few times. This chain uses TRBV6-2 or TRBV6-3 with TRBJ2-5; 8 positions match TRBD1. V lost 4 bases, J lost 5 bases, and 12 bases stayed unmatched. The CDR3 length is 16 residues. From germline, CDR1 is MNHEY and CDR2 SVGEGT. In DNA, the CDR3 is TGTGCCAGCAGTTCAACGACCGGGACAGGAGTGGAGACCCAGTACTTC. Translated, it gives CASSSTTGTGVETQYF.

The chain is built from TRBV7-9 and TRBJ1-1; no reliable D call. Germline V gives CDR1 SEHNR, CDR2 FQNEAQ (reference sequence). The CDR3 loop spans 17 amino acids. Trimming shortened V by 2 bases and J by 2 bases, and 18 bases separated the two germline ends. CDR3: CASSLPTGSLANTEAFF. The CDR3 coding sequence is TGTGCCAGCAGCTTACCCACTGGGAGCCTAGCTAACACTGAAGCTTTCTTT.

This chain links TRBV7-2 with TRBJ1-2; no clear D. V shed 4 bases and J shed 8 bases, with 8 bases lying between them. CDR1 is SGHTA, CDR2 FQGNSA, per germline. CDR3 length: 11 amino acids. CDR3 in amino acids: CASSSMRGYTF. CDR3 sequence (DNA): TGTGCCAGCAGCTCTATGAGGGGCTACACCTTC.

This clonotype was counted only a few times. One end of the junction is discordant with germline, which a read error may explain. The genes are TRBV11-3 and TRBJ2-5; D ambiguous. This CDR3 contains 14 residues. Germline loops: CDR1 SGHNT, CDR2 YENEEA. The chain's CDR3 is CASSSMMVLETQYF. DNA of the CDR3: TGCGCCAGCAGCTCGATGATGGTATTGGAGACCCAGTACTTC.

This clonotype has a handful of counts. This chain joins TRBV28 and TRBJ2-5; 7 bases are a match to TRBD1. Germline CDR1 is MDHEN and CDR2 is SYDVKM. The CDR3 has 17 amino acids. The V gene end was trimmed by 4 bases and the J gene end by 3 bases; junction bases not matched to a gene: 14. CDR3 residues: CASSSLRATGLKETQYF. DNA of the CDR3: TGTGCCAGCAGTTCCCTTAGGGCGACAGGGTTAAAAGAGACCCAGTACTTC.

CDR3 sequence (DNA): TGTGCCAGCAGCCAAACAGGGGGTCCGACAAATTCACCCCTCCACTTT. Its protein is CASSQTGGPTNSPLHF. This chain links TRBV7-6 with TRBJ1-6, with 8 bases aligning to TRBD1. Germline-derived CDR1 and CDR2 are SGHVS and FNYEAQ. V lost 5 bases to trimming and J lost 7 bases; unmatched junction nucleotides: 10. This CDR3 is 16 amino acids long.

The CDR3 sequence is CSEQGMQTQYF. The CDR3 nucleotides are TGCAGCGAACAGGGTATGCAGACCCAGTACTTC. This chain connects TRBV29-1 to TRBJ2-5; tentatively, D is TRBD1 (6 bases). V gave up 7 bases and J gave up 6 bases, with 12 bases separating them. The length of the CDR3 is 11 residues. Per the germline V gene, CDR1 is SQVTM and CDR2 is ANQGSEA. The whole variable domain, filled in from reference TRBV29-1 and TRBJ2-5, reads SAVISQKPSRDICQRGTSLTIQCQVDSQVTMMFWYRQQPGQSLTLIATANQGSEATYESGFVIDKFPISRPNLTFSTLTVSNMSPEDSSIYLCSEQGMQTQYFGPGTRLLVL.

The chain has TRBV29-1 and TRBJ1-4; perhaps TRBD1 as D (5 bases). V was clipped by 7 bases and J by 8 bases, with 20 bases between them. The length of the CDR3 is 14 residues. The germline gives CDR1 SQVTM, CDR2 ANQGSEA. CDR3 amino acids: CSARPGGVREKLFF. Here the CDR3 DNA reads TGCAGCGCCCGCCCGGGGGGAGTACGGGAAAAACTGTTTTTT. Full variable domain (rest looked up from reference TRBV29-1 and TRBJ1-4): SAVISQKPSRDICQRGTSLTIQCQVDSQVTMMFWYRQQPGQSLTLIATANQGSEATYESGFVIDKFPISRPNLTFSTLTVSNMSPEDSSIYLCSARPGGVREKLFFGSGTQLSVL.